These 26 T cell receptor beta chains were sequenced from one sample in a study of T-cell memory formation after mild COVID-19. Via MiXCR, TCRdb re-called the 5' RACE reads, giving one row per CDR3 protein. The table shows some 130,000 distinct CDR3 sequences, with 16% occurring only once. The sample consisted of PBMCs or a T cell subset sorted from them (not recorded which). These receptors were collected from an adult woman who had mild COVID-19 (a few samples of this study predate the infection). Cell type and time point are not known.

This clonotype was counted a few times. This chain uses TRBV7-9 with TRBJ2-3; D is perhaps TRBD1 or TRBD2 (5 bases each). The CDR3 extends over 13 amino acids. The germline V and J ends were trimmed by 8 bases and 0 bases, with 9 bases remaining between them. The V gene's germline CDR1 is SEHNR and CDR2 FQNEAQ (reference sequence). This chain's CDR3 is CASEGPSTDTQYF. DNA of the CDR3: TGTGCCAGCGAGGGGCCGAGCACAGATACGCAGTATTTT.

The genes are TRBV3-1 and TRBJ2-2, with unresolved D. This CDR3 is built from 16 residues. CDR1 is LGHDT and CDR2 is YNNKEL in the germline V gene (reference sequence). V lost 1 base and J 5 bases, leaving 14 bases between the germline ends. The CDR3 bases are TGTGCCAGCAGCCAAGTATTTGGCCGTTCTACCGGGGAGCTGTTTTTT. Translating gives CASSQVFGRSTGELFF.

This clonotype appeared a few times. The chain uses TRBV20-1 and TRBJ2-7; D is uncertain. Trimming took off 4 bases at V and 2 bases at J, with 9 bases between the two ends. This CDR3 region has 12 residues. CDR1 is DFQATT and CDR2 is SNEGSKA in the germline V gene (reference sequence). The CDR3, as DNA: TGCAGTGCTACCGACGGTACCTACGAGCAGTACTTC. Translating gives CSATDGTYEQYF.

The table lists this clonotype with a few counts. The gene calls are TRBV12-3 or TRBV12-4 and TRBJ1-1; D not resolved. The CDR3 has 13 amino acids. Trimming stripped 7 bases from V and 1 base from J, with 10 bases between. CDR3 protein: CASNRGENTEAFF. CDR3 nucleotide sequence: TGTGCCAGCAACCGAGGAGAGAACACTGAAGCTTTCTTT.

Only a few counts were recorded for this clonotype. CDR3 nucleotides: TGCGCCAGCAGCTTGCTGTTGAGCGAGAACGAGCAGTACTTC. This translates into CASSLLLSENEQYF. The chain links TRBV5-1 to TRBJ2-7; no firm D call. Germline V CDR1 and CDR2: SGHRS, YFSETQ. Deletions cut 1 base from V and 5 bases from J, with 13 bases between. The CDR3 consists of 14 residues.

This clonotype was observed a handful of times. The CDR3 nucleotides read TGTGCCAGCAGCTTACCGGGACAGCCTTACTACACCTTC. The encoded protein is CASSLPGQPYYTF. The chain is built from TRBV7-9 and TRBJ1-2; 7 bases line up with TRBD1. Per germline, CDR1 SEHNR and CDR2 FQNEAQ (reference sequence). J lost 10 bases, V lost 2 bases, and 7 bases had no gene match. The CDR3 contains 13 residues. Full variable domain (outside the CDR3, taken from reference TRBV7-9 and TRBJ1-2): DTGVSQNPRHKITKRGQNVTFRCDPISEHNRLYWYRQTLGQGPEFLTYFQNEAQLEKSRLLSDRFSAERPKGSFSTLEIQRTEQGDSAMYLCASSLPGQPYYTFGSGTRLTVV.

This chain connects TRBV7-9 to TRBJ1-1; D unresolved. From germline, CDR1 is SEHNR and CDR2 FQNEAQ (reference sequence). The CDR3 totals 15 residues. CDR3 residues: CAIGEGSSMNTEAFF. In DNA form, the CDR3 reads TGTGCTATCGGGGAGGGCTCTTCAATGAACACTGAAGCTTTCTTT.

This clonotype has just a few counts. The genes are TRBV12-3 or TRBV12-4 and TRBJ1-5; weak D call: TRBD1 (6 bases). CDR3 length: 14 residues. The V end was cut by 6 bases, the J end by 6 bases, with 15 bases between. The DNA for the CDR3 is TGTGCCAGCAGCTCGATCAGGGGTGGTCAGCCCCAGCATTTT. Amino acid sequence: CASSSIRGGQPQHF.

This clonotype was seen a few times. This chain connects TRBV6-5 to TRBJ2-5, with D perhaps matching TRBD1 (5 bases). The CDR3 sequence is 13 residues long. The V gene lost 4 bases and the J gene lost 5 bases, with 11 bases spanning the gap. The germline gives CDR1 MNHEY, CDR2 SVGAGI. The DNA for the CDR3 is TGTGCCAGCAGTTTCGACAGCCAGGAGACCCAGTACTTC. Translating it yields CASSFDSQETQYF.

V and J are TRBV4-2 and TRBJ2-7; 11 positions agree with TRBD2. V shed 0 bases and J 3 bases; nucleotides not matched to a gene: 4. Germline loops: CDR1 LGHNA, CDR2 YNFKEQ. The CDR3 has 16 residues. CDR3 protein: CASSQDASGRFYEQYF. CDR3 bases: TGTGCCAGCAGCCAAGATGCTAGCGGGAGGTTCTACGAGCAGTACTTC.

This clonotype was picked up a small number of times. The chain employs TRBV6-5 and TRBJ1-2; D is ambiguous. The CDR3 runs to 14 residues. V was cut by 2 bases and J by 1 base, with 8 bases left in between. Germline assignment: CDR1 MNHEY and CDR2 SVGAGI. The CDR3 DNA is TGTGCCAGCAGTTACCGCGGCTATAACTATGGCTACACCTTC. Amino acid sequence: CASSYRGYNYGYTF.

There are a few counts of this clonotype. The chain employs TRBV2 and TRBJ2-7; D is undetermined. The CDR3 spans 12 residues. V was pared by 7 bases and J by 2 bases, with 9 bases between. CDR1 and CDR2 from the germline V gene are SNHLY and FYNNEI. The CDR3 protein is CASTSRTYEQYF. The CDR3 bases are TGTGCCAGCACGTCGAGAACCTACGAGCAGTACTTC.

This clonotype was observed many times. The genes are TRBV4-1 and TRBJ2-3, with D possibly TRBD2 on 6 matching bases. In germline, CDR1 is MGHRA, CDR2 YSYEKL. CDR3 length: 15 residues. Trimming pared 6 bases from V and 2 bases from J, leaving 15 bases between. The CDR3: CASSGGGRDTDTQYF. In DNA, the CDR3 is TGCGCCAGCAGTGGGGGAGGACGGGACACAGATACGCAGTATTTT.

V is TRBV18 and J is TRBJ2-7, with 8 bases lining up with TRBD1. The CDR3 covers 16 residues. Trimming took 3 bases from V and 3 from J; bases not matched to a gene: 10. Germline CDR1 reads KGHSH; CDR2 reads LQKENI. In nucleotides, the CDR3 is TGTGCCAGCTCACCCCTCGACAGGGGACTCTTCTACGAGCAGTACTTC. It specifies CASSPLDRGLFYEQYF.

There are many counts of this clonotype. The rearrangement uses TRBV7-6 and TRBJ1-5, with 8 bases that match TRBD1. The junction had 11 bases not matched to a gene; V was cut back by 4 bases and J by 9 bases. The germline V gene encodes CDR1 SGHVS and CDR2 FNYEAQ. The CDR3 covers 15 residues. In DNA form, the CDR3 reads TGTGCCAGCAGCTCCGGGACAGGTCAAGATGCGCCCCAGCATTTT. Its protein is CASSSGTGQDAPQHF.

This clonotype was detected a few times. The chain combines TRBV7-9 with TRBJ2-3; 7 nucleotides match TRBD2. The V gene's germline CDR1 is SEHNR and CDR2 FQNEAQ (reference sequence). V dropped 0 bases and J dropped 1; count of bases not matched to a gene: 1. The CDR3 runs 15 residues. The CDR3 bases are TGTGCCAGCAGCTTAGCGGGACTACGCACAGATACGCAGTATTTT. Protein product: CASSLAGLRTDTQYF.

The chain joins TRBV7-3 to TRBJ2-5; D possibly corresponds to TRBD2 (6 bases). Trimming stripped 4 bases from V and 2 bases from J, with 11 bases between. Germline V gene lookup returns CDR1 SGHTA and CDR2 FQGTGA. The CDR3 extends over 14 amino acids. CDR3 protein: CASSSMGGQETQYF. CDR3 nucleotides: TGTGCCAGCAGCTCAATGGGGGGACAAGAGACCCAGTACTTC. The variable domain in full, completed from reference TRBV7-3 and TRBJ2-5, reads GAGVSQTPSNKVTEKGKYVELRCDPISGHTALYWYRQSLGQGPEFLIYFQGTGAADDSGLPNDRFFAVRPEGSVSTLKIQRTERGDSAVYLCASSSMGGQETQYFGPGTRLLVL.

The table lists this clonotype with a few counts. The rearrangement links TRBV7-9 to TRBJ2-1; D tentatively fits TRBD1 or TRBD2 (5 bases each). The germline V and J ends were trimmed by 1 base and 7 bases, with 14 bases remaining between them. Germline V gene data show CDR1 as SEHNR and CDR2 as FQNEAQ (reference sequence). The CDR3 consists of 15 residues. The CDR3 DNA reads as TGTGCCAGCAGCTTAGGACTAAGGGGTGGGAATGAGCAGTTCTTC. It is translated as CASSLGLRGGNEQFF. Based on the CDR3 plus reference TRBV7-9 and TRBJ2-1, the full variable domain is DTGVSQNPRHKITKRGQNVTFRCDPISEHNRLYWYRQTLGQGPEFLTYFQNEAQLEKSRLLSDRFSAERPKGSFSTLEIQRTEQGDSAMYLCASSLGLRGGNEQFFGPGTRLTVL.

This clonotype was seen a few times. This chain uses TRBV29-1 with TRBJ2-1; tentatively, D is TRBD1 (6 bases). CDR1 is SQVTM, CDR2 ANQGSEA, per germline. Trimming cost V 0 bases and J 6 bases, with 24 bases left between them. This CDR3 is 18 amino acids long. CDR3 nucleotide sequence: TGCAGCGTTGAAGACCCCTCCGCTTACAGGGCCTCGCGCAATGAGCAGTTCTTC. Its translation is CSVEDPSAYRASRNEQFF.

A few counts support this clonotype. The chain links TRBV4-1 to TRBJ1-5; the D is unclear. The CDR3 consists of 13 residues. Trimming took 4 bases from V and 11 from J, leaving 15 bases between them. Germline values: CDR1 MGHRA, CDR2 YSYEKL. This CDR3 reads CASSLMIDRAQHF. The CDR3 DNA reads TGCGCCAGCAGCCTTATGATTGATCGGGCCCAGCATTTT.

This chain links TRBV9 with TRBJ2-2; D call uncertain. This CDR3 is built from 13 residues. Trimming took off 0 bases at V and 6 bases at J, with 6 bases between the two ends. CDR1 is SGDLS, CDR2 YYNGEE, per germline. The CDR3 coding sequence is TGTGCCAGCAGCGTAGGACTTGCCGGGGAGCTGTTTTTT. It yields the protein CASSVGLAGELFF.

The chain couples TRBV9 to TRBJ1-2; TRBD1 is a possible D gene (6 bases). Germline lookup yields CDR1 SGDLS and CDR2 YYNGEE. The CDR3 loop spans 15 amino acids. The ends were cut back, 3 bases at V and 4 bases at J, with 16 bases in the middle. In DNA, the CDR3 is TGTGCCAGCAGCGCAGAGGGGGACAAGACCTATGGCTACACCTTC. It yields the protein CASSAEGDKTYGYTF.

This clonotype was counted only a few times. The chain uses TRBV7-2 and TRBJ2-3, with a tentative D call TRBD1 (6 bases). V was pared by 2 bases and J by 4 bases, with 16 bases between. CDR1 and CDR2 from the germline V gene are SGHTA and FQGNSA. This CDR3 spans 16 amino acids. The CDR3 DNA reads as TGTGCCAGCAGCTTATATCTCCGGCAGGGGTCAGATACGCAGTATTTT. This codes for CASSLYLRQGSDTQYF.

The rearrangement links TRBV7-2 to TRBJ2-7; D unclear. The CDR3 covers 14 residues. From germline, CDR1 is SGHTA and CDR2 FQGNSA. V gave up 1 base and J gave up 2 bases, with 9 bases separating them. CDR3 DNA sequence: TGTGCCAGCAGCTTAGTAAACGAGGCCTACGAGCAGTACTTC. Translation: CASSLVNEAYEQYF.

This clonotype has ten or more counts. This chain joins TRBV20-1 and TRBJ2-3; 11 bases match TRBD2. Germline-derived CDR1 and CDR2 are DFQATT and SNEGSKA (reference sequence). The V gene end was trimmed by 5 bases and the J gene end by 5 bases; junction bases not matched to a gene: 9. The length of the CDR3 is 15 residues. CDR3 sequence: CSAPTSGSFGDTQYF. The CDR3 nucleotides read TGCAGTGCTCCTACTAGCGGGAGTTTTGGAGATACGCAGTATTTT.

The chain combines TRBV5-6 with TRBJ2-5, with 8 bases aligning to TRBD1. CDR1 is SGHDT and CDR2 is YYEEEE in the germline V gene. CDR3 size: 14 residues. With V trimmed by 5 bases and J by 5 bases, 8 bases remained unmatched. CDR3 region: CASRSGGKVETQYF. The CDR3 nucleotides are TGTGCCAGCAGGTCAGGGGGCAAGGTGGAGACCCAGTACTTC.